One sample yielded the 19 T cell receptor beta chains listed below, sequenced in a study of blood T cell repertoires in COVID-19. Clones were sequenced by immunoSEQ multiplex PCR, and TCRdb holds only the in-frame ones, with some missing. This sample has some 210,000 clones, with 75% to 90% found just once. Sequenced material: peripheral blood. The receptor set was obtained from a woman aged 40 to 50 with acute or convalescent COVID-19.

J is TRBJ2-2 and V is TRBV10-1, with 7 bases lining up with TRBD1. Germline CDR1 is WNHNN and CDR2 is SYGVQD (reference sequence). This CDR3 is built from 14 residues. V shed 6 bases and J 6 bases; nucleotides not matched to a gene: 7. The CDR3 DNA reads TGCGCCAGCAGCTCGAGAGGGGGCGCCGGGGAGCTGTTTTTT. Encoded protein: CASSSRGGAGELFF.

V gene TRBV19 combines with J gene TRBJ1-5; D not certain. The germline V and J ends were trimmed by 5 bases and 7 bases, with 12 bases remaining between them. CDR3 length equals 13 residues. Germline-derived CDR1 and CDR2 are LNHDA and SQIVND (reference sequence). CDR3 in DNA: TGTGCCAGTAGTGGAGGGCTACGACAGCCCCAGCATTTT. The encoded protein is CASSGGLRQPQHF.

The chain has TRBV18 and TRBJ1-2; 9 bases align to TRBD1. There are 16 residues in the CDR3. The germline gives CDR1 KGHSH, CDR2 LQKENI. J was trimmed by 5 bases and V by 1 base; bases with no gene match: 8. CDR3 residues: CASSPRSDRGSYGYTF. CDR3 DNA: TGTGCCAGCTCACCACGCTCGGACAGGGGATCGTATGGCTACACCTTC.

The rearrangement uses TRBV9 and TRBJ2-3, with a weak D call TRBD2 (5 bases). The CDR3 covers 15 residues. The V end was cut by 3 bases, the J end by 1 base, with 12 bases between. Germline-derived CDR1 and CDR2 are SGDLS and YYNGEE. CDR3 amino acids: CASSAWTGGTDTQYF. CDR3 sequence (DNA): TGTGCCAGCAGCGCTTGGACTGGAGGCACAGATACGCAGTATTTT.

This chain links TRBV6-1 with TRBJ2-5, with 11 bases matching TRBD1. Germline CDR1 is MNHNS and CDR2 is SASEGT. V was pared by 1 base and J by 4 bases, with 2 bases of the junction left unmatched. The CDR3 is 15 amino acids. The CDR3 bases are TGTGCCAGCAGTGAAGGGGGACAGGGGGGAGAGACCCAGTACTTC. Its protein is CASSEGGQGGETQYF.

The genes are TRBV5-1 and TRBJ1-1; tentative D call: TRBD1 (6 bases). The CDR3 is 15 residues long. Germline CDR1 SGHRS, CDR2 YFSETQ. Trimming took 4 bases from V and 4 from J, leaving 17 bases between them. CDR3 loop: CASSLRTEGATEAFF. In DNA form, the CDR3 reads TGCGCCAGCAGCCTTAGGACAGAGGGAGCCACTGAAGCTTTCTTT.

The V call is TRBV27, the J call TRBJ2-5; 10 nucleotides align to TRBD2. Germline CDR1 is MNHEY and CDR2 is SMNVEV (reference sequence). This CDR3 region has 16 residues. The junction had 7 bases not matched to a gene; V was cut back by 2 bases and J by 4 bases. The CDR3 coding sequence is TGTGCCAGCAGTTTAAGTGTCGGACTAGCGGTAGAGACCCAGTACTTC. Translation: CASSLSVGLAVETQYF.

This rearrangement joins TRBV12-3 or TRBV12-4 to TRBJ1-4; tentative D call: TRBD1 (6 bases). V lost 6 bases to trimming and J lost 14 bases, with 16 bases between them. The CDR3 is 12 residues long. The CDR3 coding sequence is TGTGCCAGCAGATCAGAAGGGGGTCAGCTGTTTTTT. Protein product: CASRSEGGQLFF.

The chain couples TRBV2 to TRBJ1-2; no firm D call. The germline V and J ends were trimmed by 11 bases and 7 bases, with 20 bases remaining between them. This CDR3 has 13 amino acids. The germline V gene encodes CDR1 SNHLY and CDR2 FYNNEI. The CDR3 region has the DNA TGTGCCGTATTCGCCTCCCGGGAGGGTGGCTACACCTTC. Encoded protein: CAVFASREGGYTF. Looking up the rest from reference TRBV2 and TRBJ1-2 gives the full variable domain: EPEVTQTPSHQVTQMGQEVILRCVPISNHLYFYWYRQILGQKVEFLVSFYNNEISEKSEIFDDQFSVERPDGSNFTLKIRSTKLEDSAMYFCAVFASREGGYTFGSGTRLTVV.

The genes are TRBV24-1 and TRBJ2-2, with 8 bases lining up with TRBD1. The CDR3 has 14 residues. Trimming at V came to 9 bases and at J to 7 bases, leaving 9 bases not matched to a gene. From germline, CDR1 is KGHDR and CDR2 SFDVKD. CDR3 nucleotide sequence: TGTGCCACCCACGGACAGGGTCGTGACGGGGAGCTGTTTTTT. Amino acid sequence: CATHGQGRDGELFF.

The J gene is TRBJ1-6, the V gene TRBV18, with 7 nucleotides matching TRBD1. The CDR3 spans 15 residues. Germline V gene data show CDR1 as KGHSH and CDR2 as LQKENI. V lost 8 bases and J lost 7; bases outside the gene matches: 11. CDR3 DNA: TGTGCCAGCCTCCCCATATGGACAGGCAATTCACCCCTCCACTTT. It is translated as CASLPIWTGNSPLHF.

The V gene is TRBV5-1, the J gene TRBJ1-3, with no clear D. The CDR3 length is 16 residues. Trimming stripped 0 bases from V and 0 bases from J, with 10 bases between. CDR1 and CDR2 (germline): SGHRS, YFSETQ. DNA for the CDR3: TGCGCCAGCAGCTTGGCGAGGGCCAACTCTGGAAACACCATATATTTT. Translation: CASSLARANSGNTIYF.

V is TRBV19 and J is TRBJ2-2; TRBD2 might be the D (6 bases). Germline CDR1 LNHDA, CDR2 SQIVND (reference sequence). The CDR3 extends over 17 amino acids. V lost 2 bases to trimming and J lost 0 bases, with 13 bases between them. The DNA for the CDR3 is TGTGCCAGTAGTATATCGGCGCCGGGGGCGAACACCGGGGAGCTGTTTTTT. It encodes CASSISAPGANTGELFF.

In its sample, this clone was seen once. The gene calls are TRBV29-1 and TRBJ2-1, with D possibly being TRBD2 (5 bases). V was shortened by 0 bases and J by 5 bases, with 17 bases between the two germline ends. CDR1 and CDR2 (germline): SQVTM, ANQGSEA. The CDR3 is 16 amino acids. For the CDR3, the DNA is TGCAGCGTTGAAGATCTCCGGCGGGCATATCACAATGAGCAGTTCTTC. Protein sequence: CSVEDLRRAYHNEQFF.

This rearrangement joins TRBV18 to TRBJ2-5, with TRBD1 as a possible D gene (6 bases). Trimming took 5 bases from V and 4 from J, leaving 11 bases between them. Germline V gene data show CDR1 as KGHSH and CDR2 as LQKENI. This CDR3 has 13 amino acids. The CDR3 loop reads CASSTIQGETQYF. CDR3 nucleotides: TGTGCCAGCTCAACCATACAGGGAGAGACCCAGTACTTC. Full variable domain (rest looked up from reference TRBV18 and TRBJ2-5): NAGVMQNPRHLVRRRGQEARLRCSPMKGHSHVYWYRQLPEEGLKFMVYLQKENIIDESGMPKERFSAEFPKEGPSILRIQQVVRGDSAAYFCASSTIQGETQYFGPGTRLLVL.

The chain combines TRBV27 with TRBJ1-5; 7 bases fit TRBD1. The CDR3 contains 18 residues. Germline V lookup: CDR1 MNHEY, CDR2 SMNVEV (reference sequence). Trimming removed 3 bases from V and 0 bases from J; junction bases left unmatched: 11. CDR3 nucleotide sequence: TGTGCCAGCAGTTTTTTAGGGGGCAGTCCAACTAGCAATCAGCCCCAGCATTTT. Translated: CASSFLGGSPTSNQPQHF.

The chain employs TRBV5-1 and TRBJ1-1; D unclear. From germline, CDR1 is SGHRS and CDR2 YFSETQ. The CDR3 length is 14 residues. V lost 2 bases, J lost 5 bases, and 13 bases lay in between. The CDR3 here is CASSFSPGGTEAFF. Here the CDR3 DNA reads TGCGCCAGCAGCTTTTCCCCAGGAGGGACTGAAGCTTTCTTT.

Regarding this clone: Other DNA sequences in this sample translate to the same CDR3. The chain uses TRBV6-5 and TRBJ1-5, with TRBD1 matching 8 bases. Unmatched junction bases numbered 4, after V lost 4 bases and J lost 2 bases. Per germline, CDR1 MNHEY and CDR2 SVGAGI. CDR3 length: 15 amino acids. The CDR3 sequence: CASSSQGAGNQPQHF. CDR3 bases: TGTGCCAGCAGTTCCCAGGGGGCAGGCAATCAGCCCCAGCATTTT.

CDR3 loop: CASSQAGLAGWYF. As DNA, the CDR3 is TGTGCCAGCAGCCAAGCCGGCCTAGCGGGGTGGTATTTT. The rearrangement links TRBV3-1 (or the pseudogene TRBV3-2) to TRBJ2-3, with 9 bases matching TRBD2. CDR3 length equals 13 residues. Germline values: CDR1 LGHDT, CDR2 YNNKEL (reference sequence). With 1 base clipped from V and 14 bases from J, the junction kept 7 bases outside the gene matches.